This entry features one TCR beta chain sequence. TCRdb used MiXCR to reprocess the 5' RACE reads, holding one entry per CDR3 protein. In the table there are hundreds of thousands of distinct CDR3 sequences, about 13% of which are singletons. The data are from a study of T cells after yellow fever vaccination. The CDR3 length is 13 residues. V was pared by 4 bases and J by 6 bases, with 11 bases between. Germline lookup yields CDR1 SGHAT and CDR2 FQNNGV. The receptor was derived from a man younger than 40 who received the YFV17D yellow fever vaccine. J is TRBJ2-3 and V is TRBV11-2; D remains unclear. Specimen: PBMCs, collected on the day of the yellow fever booster vaccination. The CDR3 bases are TGTGCCAGCAGCTCGTTTTACGAGGATACGCAGTATTTT. Encoded protein: CASSSFYEDTQYF.